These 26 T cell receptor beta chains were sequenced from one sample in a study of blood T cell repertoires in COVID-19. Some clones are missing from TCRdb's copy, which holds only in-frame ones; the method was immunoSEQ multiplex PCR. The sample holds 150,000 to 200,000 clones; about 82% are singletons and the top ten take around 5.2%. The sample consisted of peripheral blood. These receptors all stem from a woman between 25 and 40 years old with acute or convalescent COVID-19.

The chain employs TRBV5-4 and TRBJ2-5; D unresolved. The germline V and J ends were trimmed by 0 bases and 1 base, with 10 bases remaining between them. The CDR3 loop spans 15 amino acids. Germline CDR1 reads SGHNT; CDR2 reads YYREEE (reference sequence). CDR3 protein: CASSLDMRSQETQYF. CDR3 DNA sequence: TGTGCCAGCAGCTTGGACATGAGGAGCCAAGAGACCCAGTACTTC.

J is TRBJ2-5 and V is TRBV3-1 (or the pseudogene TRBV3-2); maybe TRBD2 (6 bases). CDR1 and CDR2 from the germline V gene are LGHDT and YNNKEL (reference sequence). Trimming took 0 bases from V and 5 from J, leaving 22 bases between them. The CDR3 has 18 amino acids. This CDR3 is CASSQDRTSQSRRETQYF. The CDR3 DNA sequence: TGTGCCAGCAGCCAAGATCGTACTAGCCAATCCCGACGGGAGACCCAGTACTTC.

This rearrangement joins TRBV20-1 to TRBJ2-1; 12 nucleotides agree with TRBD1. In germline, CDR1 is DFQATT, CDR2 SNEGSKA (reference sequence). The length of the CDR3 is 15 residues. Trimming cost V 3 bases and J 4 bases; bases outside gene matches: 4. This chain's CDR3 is CSASGGQGAYNEQFF. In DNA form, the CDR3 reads TGCAGTGCTAGTGGGGGACAGGGGGCTTACAATGAGCAGTTCTTC.

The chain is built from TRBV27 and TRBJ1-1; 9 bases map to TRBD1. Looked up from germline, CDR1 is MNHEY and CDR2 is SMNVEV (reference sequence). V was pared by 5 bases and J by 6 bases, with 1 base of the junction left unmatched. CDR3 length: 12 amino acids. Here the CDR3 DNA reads TGTGCCAGCAGTGACAGGGGGGCTGAAGCTTTCTTT. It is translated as CASSDRGAEAFF.

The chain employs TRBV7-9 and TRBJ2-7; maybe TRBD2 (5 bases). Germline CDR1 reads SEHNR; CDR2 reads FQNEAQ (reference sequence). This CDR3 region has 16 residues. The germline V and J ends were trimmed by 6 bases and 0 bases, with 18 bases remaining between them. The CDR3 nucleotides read TGTGCCAGCAGGCCAAACCGGGCCCGGGACTCCTACGAGCAGTACTTC. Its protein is CASRPNRARDSYEQYF.

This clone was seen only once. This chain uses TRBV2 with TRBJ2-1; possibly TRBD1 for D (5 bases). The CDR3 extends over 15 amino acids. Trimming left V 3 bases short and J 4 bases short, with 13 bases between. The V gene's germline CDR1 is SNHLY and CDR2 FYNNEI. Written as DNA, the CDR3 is TGTGCCAGCAGTGAGGGGCGTCAAGGATACAATGAGCAGTTCTTC. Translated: CASSEGRQGYNEQFF.

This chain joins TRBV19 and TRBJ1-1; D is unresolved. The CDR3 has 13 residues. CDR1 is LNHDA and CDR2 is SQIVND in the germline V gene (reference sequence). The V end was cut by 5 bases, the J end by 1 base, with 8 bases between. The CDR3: CASSSRRNTEAFF. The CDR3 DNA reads TGTGCCAGTAGTTCCCGCAGGAACACTGAAGCTTTCTTT.

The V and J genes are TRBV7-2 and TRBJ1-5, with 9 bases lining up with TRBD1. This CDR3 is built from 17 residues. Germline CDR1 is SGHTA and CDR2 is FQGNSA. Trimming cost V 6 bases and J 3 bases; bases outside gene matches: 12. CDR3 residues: CASSLRPGTGPNQPQHF. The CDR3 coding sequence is TGTGCCAGCAGTTTACGACCTGGGACAGGGCCCAATCAGCCCCAGCATTTT.

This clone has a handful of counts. In nucleotides, the CDR3 is TGCGCCAGCAGCTTGGAGGGGTGGGGTTCACCCCTCCACTTT. This encodes CASSLEGWGSPLHF. The chain couples TRBV5-1 to TRBJ1-6; D is possibly TRBD1 (5 bases). The V and J ends lost 0 bases and 9 bases respectively, with 10 bases between them. This CDR3 is built from 14 residues. Germline CDR1 reads SGHRS; CDR2 reads YFSETQ. The full variable domain, completed using reference TRBV5-1 and TRBJ1-6, is KAGVTQTPRYLIKTRGQQVTLSCSPISGHRSVSWYQQTPGQGLQFLFEYFSETQRNKGNFPGRFSGRQFSNSRSEMNVSTLELGDSALYLCASSLEGWGSPLHFGNGTRLTVT.

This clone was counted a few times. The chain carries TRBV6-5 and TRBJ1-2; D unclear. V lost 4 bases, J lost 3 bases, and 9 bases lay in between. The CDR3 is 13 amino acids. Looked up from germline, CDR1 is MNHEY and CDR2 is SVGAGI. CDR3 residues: CASSFRLHYGYTF. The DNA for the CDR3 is TGTGCCAGCAGTTTTAGACTTCACTATGGCTACACCTTC.

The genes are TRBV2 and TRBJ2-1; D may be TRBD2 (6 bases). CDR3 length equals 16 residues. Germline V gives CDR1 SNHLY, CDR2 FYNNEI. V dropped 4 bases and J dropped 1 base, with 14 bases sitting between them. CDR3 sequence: CASSGRDSESYNEQFF. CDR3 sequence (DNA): TGTGCCAGCAGTGGCCGGGACTCCGAGTCCTACAATGAGCAGTTCTTC.

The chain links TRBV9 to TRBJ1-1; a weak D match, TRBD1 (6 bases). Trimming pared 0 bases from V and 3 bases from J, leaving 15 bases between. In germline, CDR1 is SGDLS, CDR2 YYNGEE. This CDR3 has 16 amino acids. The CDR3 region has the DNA TGTGCCAGCAGCGTAGCTATACGGGGGGCCGACACTGAAGCTTTCTTT. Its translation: CASSVAIRGADTEAFF.

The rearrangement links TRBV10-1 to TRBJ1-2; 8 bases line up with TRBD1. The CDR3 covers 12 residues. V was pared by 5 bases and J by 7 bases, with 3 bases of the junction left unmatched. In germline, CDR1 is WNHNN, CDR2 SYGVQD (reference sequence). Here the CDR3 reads CASSQQGGGYTF. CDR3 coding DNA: TGCGCCAGCAGTCAACAGGGGGGTGGCTACACCTTC.

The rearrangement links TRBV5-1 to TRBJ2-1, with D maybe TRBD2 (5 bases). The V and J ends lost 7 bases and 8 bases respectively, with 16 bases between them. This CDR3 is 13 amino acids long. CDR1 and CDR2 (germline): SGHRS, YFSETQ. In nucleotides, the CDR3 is TGCGCCAGCTCAGGACGGGGTATCGATGAGCAGTTCTTC. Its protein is CASSGRGIDEQFF.

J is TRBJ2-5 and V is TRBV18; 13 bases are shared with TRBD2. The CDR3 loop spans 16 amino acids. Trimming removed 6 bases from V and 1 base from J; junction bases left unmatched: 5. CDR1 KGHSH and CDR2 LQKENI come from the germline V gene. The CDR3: CASSPGLAGIQETQYF. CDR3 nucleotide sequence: TGTGCCAGCTCCCCGGGACTAGCGGGAATCCAAGAGACCCAGTACTTC. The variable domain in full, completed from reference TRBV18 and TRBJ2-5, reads NAGVMQNPRHLVRRRGQEARLRCSPMKGHSHVYWYRQLPEEGLKFMVYLQKENIIDESGMPKERFSAEFPKEGPSILRIQQVVRGDSAAYFCASSPGLAGIQETQYFGPGTRLLVL.

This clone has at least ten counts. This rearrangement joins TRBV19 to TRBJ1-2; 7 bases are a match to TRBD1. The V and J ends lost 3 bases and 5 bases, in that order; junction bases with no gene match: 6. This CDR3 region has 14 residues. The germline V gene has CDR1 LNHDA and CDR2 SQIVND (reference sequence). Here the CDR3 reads CASSITRDSYGYTF. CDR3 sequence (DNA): TGTGCCAGTAGTATTACCCGGGACAGTTATGGCTACACCTTC.

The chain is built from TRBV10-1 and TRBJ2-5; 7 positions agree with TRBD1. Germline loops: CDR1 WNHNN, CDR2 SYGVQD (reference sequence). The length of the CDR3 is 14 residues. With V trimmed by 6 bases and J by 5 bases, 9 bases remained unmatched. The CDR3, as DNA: TGCGCCAGCAGCCCGACAGGGATGGCGGAGACCCAGTACTTC. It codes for CASSPTGMAETQYF.

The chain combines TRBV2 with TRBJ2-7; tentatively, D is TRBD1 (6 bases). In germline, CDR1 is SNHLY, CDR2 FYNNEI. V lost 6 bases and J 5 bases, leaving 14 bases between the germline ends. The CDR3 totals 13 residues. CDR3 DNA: TGTGCCAGCAGGGCAGACAGGTTCAACGAGCAGTACTTC. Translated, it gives CASRADRFNEQYF. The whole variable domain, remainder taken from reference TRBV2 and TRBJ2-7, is EPEVTQTPSHQVTQMGQEVILRCVPISNHLYFYWYRQILGQKVEFLVSFYNNEISEKSEIFDDQFSVERPDGSNFTLKIRSTKLEDSAMYFCASRADRFNEQYFGPGTRLTVT.

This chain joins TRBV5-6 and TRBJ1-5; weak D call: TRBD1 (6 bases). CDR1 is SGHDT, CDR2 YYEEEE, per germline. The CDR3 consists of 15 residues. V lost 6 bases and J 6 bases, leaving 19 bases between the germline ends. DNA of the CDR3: TGTGCCAGCACCAAAACAGGGTTCCTGAGTCAGCCCCAGCATTTT. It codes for CASTKTGFLSQPQHF.

Written as DNA, the CDR3 is TGTGCCTGGAGTGTAAGGGCGGGGACAGATACGCAGTATTTT. This encodes CAWSVRAGTDTQYF. This chain joins TRBV30 and TRBJ2-3; D is perhaps TRBD2 (6 bases). The V and J ends lost 0 bases and 3 bases respectively, with 10 bases between them. The CDR3 is made up of 14 amino acids. Germline V gene sequence: CDR1 GTSNPN, CDR2 SVGIG (reference sequence).

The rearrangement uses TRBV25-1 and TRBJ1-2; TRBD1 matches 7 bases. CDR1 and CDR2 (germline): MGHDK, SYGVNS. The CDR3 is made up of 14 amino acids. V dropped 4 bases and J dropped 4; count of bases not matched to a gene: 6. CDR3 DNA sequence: TGTGCCAGCAGTGGAGGGACAGTCAGCTATGGCTACACCTTC. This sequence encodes CASSGGTVSYGYTF.

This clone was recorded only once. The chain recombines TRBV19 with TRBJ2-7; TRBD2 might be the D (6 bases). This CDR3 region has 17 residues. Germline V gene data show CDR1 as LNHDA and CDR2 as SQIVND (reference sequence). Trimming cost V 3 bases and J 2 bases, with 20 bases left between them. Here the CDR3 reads CASSIALAKTGAYEQYF. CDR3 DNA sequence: TGTGCCAGTAGTATCGCCCTAGCGAAGACGGGGGCCTACGAGCAGTACTTC.

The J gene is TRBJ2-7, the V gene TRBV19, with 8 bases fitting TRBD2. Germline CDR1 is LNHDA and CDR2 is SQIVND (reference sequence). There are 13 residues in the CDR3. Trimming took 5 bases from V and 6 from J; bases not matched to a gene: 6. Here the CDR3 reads CASSPGLAVEQYF. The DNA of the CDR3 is TGTGCCAGTAGTCCAGGACTAGCCGTCGAGCAGTACTTC. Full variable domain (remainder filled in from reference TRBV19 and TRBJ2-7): DGGITQSPKYLFRKEGQNVTLSCEQNLNHDAMYWYRQDPGQGLRLIYYSQIVNDFQKGDIAEGYSVSREKKESFPLTVTSAQKNPTAFYLCASSPGLAVEQYFGPGTRLTVT.

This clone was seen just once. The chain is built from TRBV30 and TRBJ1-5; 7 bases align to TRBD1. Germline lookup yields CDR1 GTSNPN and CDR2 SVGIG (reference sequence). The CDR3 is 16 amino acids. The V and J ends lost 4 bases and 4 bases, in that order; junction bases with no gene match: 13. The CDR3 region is CAWNNRGWGVNQPQHF. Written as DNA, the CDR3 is TGTGCCTGGAATAACAGGGGCTGGGGGGTGAATCAGCCCCAGCATTTT.

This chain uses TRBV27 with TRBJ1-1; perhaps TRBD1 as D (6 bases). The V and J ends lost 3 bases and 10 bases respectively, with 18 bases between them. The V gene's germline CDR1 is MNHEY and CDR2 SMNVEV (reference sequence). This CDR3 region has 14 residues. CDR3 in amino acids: CASSFREGQGGAFF. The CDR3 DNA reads TGTGCCAGCAGTTTCCGGGAGGGACAAGGAGGAGCTTTCTTT.

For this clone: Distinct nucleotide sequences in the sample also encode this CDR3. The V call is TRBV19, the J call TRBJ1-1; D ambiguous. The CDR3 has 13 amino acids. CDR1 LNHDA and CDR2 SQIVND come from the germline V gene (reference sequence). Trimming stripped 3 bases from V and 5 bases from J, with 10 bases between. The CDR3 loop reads CASSILGGTEAFF. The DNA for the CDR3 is TGTGCCAGTAGTATCCTCGGCGGGACTGAAGCTTTCTTT.